This T cell receptor beta chain was profiled in a study of T cells in localized non-small cell lung cancer. Nonneoplastic adjacent lung devoid of atypia was obtained no less than 2 cm from the tumor margin. Profiling relied on immunoSEQ multiplex PCR, and the TCRdb table lists in-frame clones only, not all of them. The data show 1,500 to 2,000 clones, 20% seen once. Study outcomes and limitations: Heterogeneity stays possible, as sequencing covered only one tumor region. Turning up in adjacent lung were a median approximately 58 of the top 100 tumor clones.

This clone was observed a few times. Antigen specificity is unknown. This CDR3 is 15 amino acids long. Germline V gene data show CDR1 as SGHNT and CDR2 as YENEEA. V lost 5 bases and J lost 6; bases outside the gene matches: 4. This sequence originates from a man aged 40-75 years with stage III lung adenocarcinoma. Sequencing was performed on normal lung tissue next to the tumor, taken before any cancer treatment. The chain links TRBV11-3 to TRBJ2-1; 13 bases fit TRBD2. In DNA form, the CDR3 reads TGTGCCAGCAGCCTGGGGACTAGCGGGGTCAATGAGCAGTTCTTC. Amino acid sequence: CASSLGTSGVNEQFF.